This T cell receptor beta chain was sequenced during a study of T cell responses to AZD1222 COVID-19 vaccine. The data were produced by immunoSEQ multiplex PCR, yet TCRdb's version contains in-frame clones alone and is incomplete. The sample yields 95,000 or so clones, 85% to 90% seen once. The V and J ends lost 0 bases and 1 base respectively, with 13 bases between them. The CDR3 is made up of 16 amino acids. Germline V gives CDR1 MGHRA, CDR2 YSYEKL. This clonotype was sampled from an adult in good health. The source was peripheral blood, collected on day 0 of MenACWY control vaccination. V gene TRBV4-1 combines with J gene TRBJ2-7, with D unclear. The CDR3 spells CASSQEGINLSYEQYF. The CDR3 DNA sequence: TGCGCCAGCAGCCAAGAAGGCATCAATCTATCCTACGAGCAGTACTTC.